This record concerns one T cell receptor beta chain sequence. TCRdb re-derived calls from the RT-PCR reads in MiXCR, one entry per CDR3 protein. The sample has about 680,000 distinct CDR3 sequences, 13% to 15% seen once. Trimming cost V 5 bases and J 0 bases, with 10 bases left between them. The CDR3 length is 15 residues. What was sequenced was memory CD4+ T cells from blood. The chain couples TRBV12-3 or TRBV12-4 to TRBJ1-4, with D tentatively TRBD1 (5 bases). The receptor was isolated from a female donor in good health, serving as a healthy control. The CDR3 nucleotides read TGTGCCAGCAGTCCACAGACAGCAACTAATGAAAAACTGTTTTTT. Amino acid sequence: CASSPQTATNEKLFF.